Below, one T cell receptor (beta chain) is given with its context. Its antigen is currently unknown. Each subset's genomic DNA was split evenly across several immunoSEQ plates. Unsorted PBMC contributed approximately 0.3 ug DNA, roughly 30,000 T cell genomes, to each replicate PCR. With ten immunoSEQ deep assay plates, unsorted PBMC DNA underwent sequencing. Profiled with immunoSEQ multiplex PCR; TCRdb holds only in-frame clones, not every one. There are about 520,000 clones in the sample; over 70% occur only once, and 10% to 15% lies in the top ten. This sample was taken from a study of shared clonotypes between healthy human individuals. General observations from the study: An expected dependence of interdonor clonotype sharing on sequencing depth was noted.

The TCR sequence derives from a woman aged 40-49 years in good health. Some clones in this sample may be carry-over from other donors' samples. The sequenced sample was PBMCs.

The CDR3 loop is CAIGGTMGDTQYF. CDR3 sequence (DNA): TGTGCCATCGGCGGGACTATGGGAGATACGCAGTATTTT. The chain joins TRBV10-3 to TRBJ2-3, with 7 bases aligning to TRBD2. The CDR3 consists of 13 residues. With V trimmed by 8 bases and J by 5 bases, 7 bases remained unmatched. Germline CDR1 reads ENHRY; CDR2 reads SYGVKD.